This T cell receptor beta chain was retrieved from a study of identical twins. Study-wide results and caveats: Fewer insertions were carried by abundant cord blood beta clonotypes, but none was seen in memory repertoires.

Comments on this clonotype: Its antigen is not known.

Template switching added a universal primer site; cDNA carried unique molecular identifiers. TCRdb reprocessed the 5' RACE reads with MiXCR, giving one entry per CDR3 protein. The profile shows a few hundred thousand distinct CDR3 sequences, less than 20% of them singletons. The CDR3 runs 14 residues. Trimming removed 4 bases from V and 6 bases from J; junction bases left unmatched: 5. The germline CDR1 and CDR2 sequences are SGHTA and FQGNSA. The V and J genes are TRBV7-2 and TRBJ2-5; 10 nucleotides agree with TRBD2. The receptor's source is a man between 45 and 60 years old in good health. Sequences were obtained from naive T cells sorted from blood. CDR3 coding DNA: TGTGCCAGCAGCTCGGGACTAGCGTCGCAGACCCAGTACTTC. Its protein product is CASSSGLASQTQYF.